The rows below give T cell receptor beta chains drawn from one sample of a study of blood T cells in healthy people across ages. TCRdb itself ran the 5' RACE reads through MiXCR, one entry per CDR3 protein. The sample carries roughly 1,700,000 distinct CDR3 sequences, 28% recorded once. The sample consisted of blood. The receptors originated from a woman aged 30 to 39 in good health. CDR3s include the opening cysteine and the closing phenylalanine or tryptophan. The D gene is left open where the match is weak. The listing skips clone size in some rows; elsewhere it reads once, few, many or a size class.

clone size	V gene	J gene	D gene	CDR3 DNA	CDR3 protein
.	TRBV6-1	TRBJ2-7	.	TGTGCCAGCAGAGAGAGGGACGGAGCCTACGAGCAGTACTTC	CASRERDGAYEQYF
few	TRBV3-1	TRBJ1-1	.	TGTGCCAGCAGCCAGTCTCGAGGAGGGGTAGGGGTCACTGAAGCTTTCTTT	CASSQSRGGVGVTEAFF
.	TRBV9	TRBJ2-1	TRBD1	TGTGCCAGCATCGGGTACAGGGGAAATGAGCAGTTCTTC	CASIGYRGNEQFF
many	TRBV9	TRBJ2-5	.	TGTGCCAGCAGCGTAGCGGTTGGGACGAGAGAGACCCAGTACTTC	CASSVAVGTRETQYF
.	TRBV7-9	TRBJ2-3	.	TGTGCCAGCAGCTTAGTCTCGGAAAGCACAGATACGCAGTATTTT	CASSLVSESTDTQYF
many	TRBV4-1	TRBJ2-1	TRBD1	TGCGCCAGCAGCCGGATCGGACAGGGGGACTTCGAGCAGTTCTTC	CASSRIGQGDFEQFF
.	TRBV2	TRBJ2-1	.	TGTGCCAGCAGTCGACCAAACAATGAGCAGTTCTTC	CASSRPNNEQFF
.	TRBV7-9	TRBJ1-4	.	TGTGCCAGCAGCTTCTCGGCGGCAAGGGAAAAACTGTTTTTT	CASSFSAAREKLFF
.	TRBV18	TRBJ1-2	.	TGTGCCAGCTCGCGGTCCGGGACGGAGTACTATGGCTACACCTTC	CASSRSGTEYYGYTF
.	TRBV5-1	TRBJ2-5	TRBD2	TGCGCCAGCCAGAAAACTAGCGGGGGCCTAAGCCAAGAGACCCAGTACTTC	CASQKTSGGLSQETQYF
.	TRBV10-1	TRBJ2-5	TRBD1	TGCGCCAGCAGTGAGTCGAGGGGGCGAGAGACCCAGTACTTC	CASSESRGRETQYF
.	TRBV4-1	TRBJ2-5	TRBD2	TGCGCCAGCAGCCAAGGGCTAGCGGGGGTCAGAGAGACCCAGTACTTC	CASSQGLAGVRETQYF
.	TRBV7-2	TRBJ1-1	.	TGTGCCAGCAGCCGGAACTTAGCCGGAGAGCTACGGAAGAACACTGAAGCTTTCTTT	CASSRNLAGELRKNTEAFF
many	TRBV15	TRBJ2-7	TRBD1	TGTGCCACCAGCAGGTCCCGGGACAGGGACGAGCAGTACTTC	CATSRSRDRDEQYF
.	TRBV27	TRBJ2-7	.	TGTGCCAGCAGTCCAGGACAGAGGGACGAGCAGTACTTC	CASSPGQRDEQYF
.	TRBV11-2	TRBJ2-4	.	TGTGCCAGCAGCTCGACTGACTTGTCCAAAAACATTCAGTACTTC	CASSSTDLSKNIQYF
.	TRBV10-3	TRBJ2-5	TRBD2	TGTGCCATCAGTGAGGGACTAGCGGGGCGTGGAGAGACCCAGTACTTC	CAISEGLAGRGETQYF
.	TRBV29-1	TRBJ2-4	TRBD2	TGCAGCGTTGTATCCAGCGGGGAGACAAAAAACATTCAGTACTTC	CSVVSSGETKNIQYF
few	TRBV7-9	TRBJ2-3	.	TGTGCCAGCAGCTTACGGGGGACCCTGCCAGATACGCAGTATTTT	CASSLRGTLPDTQYF
.	TRBV11-2	TRBJ2-5	.	TGTGCCAGCAGCTTAGCTCCCAGTCAAGAGACCCAGTACTTC	CASSLAPSQETQYF
.	TRBV2	TRBJ2-7	TRBD1	TGTGCCAGCAGGCGGACAGGGGTGAGCGAGCAGTACTTC	CASRRTGVSEQYF
.	TRBV15	TRBJ2-6	TRBD1	TGTGCCACCAGCAGAGATTTGGGACAGGTCCCTGGGGCCAACGTCCTGACTTTC	CATSRDLGQVPGANVLTF
.	TRBV20-1	TRBJ1-4	.	TGCAGTGCTAGCCCAACAGGGTTTGAAAAACTGTTTTTT	CSASPTGFEKLFF
.	TRBV7-2	TRBJ2-7	.	TGTGCCAGCGGCTTAAGGGGGGGTACGGGGGTCCCCGAGCAGTACTTC	CASGLRGGTGVPEQYF
few	TRBV7-2	TRBJ2-4	.	TGTGCCAGCAGCTTAGACCTACACTCCATTCAGTACTTC	CASSLDLHSIQYF
few	TRBV12-3/TRBV12-4	TRBJ2-5	.	TGTGCCAGCAGTACTAGGGGAGTTGGGGCGAGTGAGCAGTACTTC	CASSTRGVGASEQYF
.	TRBV9	TRBJ2-3	.	TGTGCCAGCAGCCAACCACCCTTCGCAGATACGCAGTATTTT	CASSQPPFADTQYF
many	TRBV29-1	TRBJ1-2	.	TGCAGCGTTGGAAAGGGGGATGGCTACACCTTC	CSVGKGDGYTF
few	TRBV12-3/TRBV12-4	TRBJ2-7	.	TGTGCCAGCAGTCTCGGAGGACACAATGAGCAGTACTTC	CASSLGGHNEQYF
few	TRBV5-1	TRBJ1-1	.	TGCGCCAGCAGCTTGGATCCCCCTCTGAACACTGAAGCTTTCTTT	CASSLDPPLNTEAFF
.	TRBV10-3	TRBJ2-1	TRBD1	TGTGCCATCAGTGACCCGACAGGGGGTAATGAGCAGTTCTTC	CAISDPTGGNEQFF
.	TRBV28	TRBJ2-5	.	TGTGCCAGCAGTTTAATAGCGGTCACTGAGACCCAGTACTTC	CASSLIAVTETQYF
few	TRBV6-6	TRBJ2-7	.	TGTGCCAGCAGTTACAGAAACTACGAGCAGTACTTC	CASSYRNYEQYF
many	TRBV20-1	TRBJ2-6	.	TGCAGTGCTAGAGGGCAGACCTCTGGGGCCAACGTCCTGACTTTC	CSARGQTSGANVLTF
few	TRBV4-1	TRBJ2-7	.	TGCGCCACCGGAACAGGTAACTCCTACGAGCAGTACTTC	CATGTGNSYEQYF
many	TRBV24-1	TRBJ2-7	TRBD1	TGTGCCACCAGTGACACTCCGGGACAGGGGATCTCCTACGAGCAGTACTTC	CATSDTPGQGISYEQYF